What follows describes a single T cell receptor beta chain. The antigen remains unidentified. These data belong to a study of Ad26.COV2.S vaccination and SARS-CoV-2 variants. Across the whole study: Intramuscular Ad26.COV2.S doses were given once or twice, 56 days apart. Regarding the study as a whole: TCR breadth and depth estimates may have understated total T cell responses. Comparable non-spike TCR breadth was observed in vaccine and placebo recipients.

Deletions cut 4 bases from V and 5 bases from J, with 12 bases between. The germline V gene encodes CDR1 LGHNA and CDR2 YSLEER. The CDR3 is 15 amino acids. Treatment defined: 19 received Ad26.COV2.S at low or high dose, single or two shots; several received placebo; per-sample allocation not given. Specimens were obtained on day 63 following the first vaccine or placebo injection. The assay was immunoSEQ multiplex PCR, and TCRdb's table has in-frame clones only and misses some. The sample contains 360,000 or so clones, approximately 91% of which appear only once. The receptor was isolated from a person between 18 and 65 years old who received the Ad26.COV2.S COVID-19 vaccine or a placebo. The chain couples TRBV4-3 to TRBJ1-6, with a possible D match to TRBD1 (5 bases). The input for sequencing was peripheral blood, taken in a trial of Ad26.COV2.S vaccine versus placebo. CDR3 in amino acids: CASSLLGGNNSPLHF. Written as DNA, the CDR3 is TGCGCCAGCAGCCTACTTGGGGGTAATAATTCACCCCTCCACTTT.